The clone carrying this TCR beta chain has more than one count but fewer than ten. Germline CDR1 SGHDT, CDR2 YYEEEE. There are 16 residues in the CDR3. Trimming took 2 bases from V and 4 from J; bases not matched to a gene: 7. The record originates from a study of cytomegalovirus exposure and HLA in healthy donors. The study ran its PCR with 60 Vbeta and 13 Jbeta primers. Using immunoSEQ multiplex PCR, the repertoire was profiled, and TCRdb retains in-frame clones only, with some absent. The sample includes 120,000 to 150,000 clones, approximately 80% of them seen just once. This sequence joins TRBV5-6 and TRBJ2-7; 12 bases line up with TRBD1. This sequence was found in a woman between 45 and 65 years old in good health and CMV-seronegative. The specimen sequenced was PBMCs. The DNA for the CDR3 is TGTGCCAGCAGCTTCTACTGGGGACAGGGGGCTTACGAGCAGTACTTC. Its translation: CASSFYWGQGAYEQYF.